The 3 T cell receptor beta chains given below trace back to one sample, sequenced in a study of graft-versus-host responses after intestinal transplantation. Graft material was processed, releasing intraepithelial and lamina propria lymphocytes. The repertoire was sequenced with immunoSEQ multiplex PCR; TCRdb's copy has only in-frame clones and lacks some. The sample has 3,000 to 4,000 clones, roughly 85% seen once. Material: ileum tissue, obtained 650 to 680 days after intestinal transplant. These receptors came from a human patient who received an intestinal transplant, so some T cells may come from the graft donor.

The chain employs TRBV11-1 and TRBJ2-7, with TRBD1 identical over 9 bases. The V gene end was trimmed by 5 bases and the J gene end by 4 bases; junction bases not matched to a gene: 6. Germline V gene lookup returns CDR1 SGHAT and CDR2 FQDESV (reference sequence). The CDR3 runs to 14 residues. CDR3 amino acids: CASSLRDRVYEQYF. CDR3 bases: TGTGCCAGCAGCCTCCGGGACAGGGTTTACGAGCAGTACTTC.

The J gene is TRBJ2-5, the V gene TRBV25-1, with D possibly being TRBD1 or TRBD2 (5 bases each). The V gene's germline CDR1 is MGHDK and CDR2 SYGVNS. Trimming took off 6 bases at V and 5 bases at J, with 19 bases between the two ends. The CDR3 extends over 15 amino acids. The CDR3 loop is CASSSGSGAWETQYF. Written as DNA, the CDR3 is TGTGCCAGCAGCTCGGGTTCCGGGGCCTGGGAGACCCAGTACTTC.

This clone was recorded once. The gene calls are TRBV5-1 and TRBJ2-3, with 7 bases matching TRBD1. The CDR3 runs 17 residues. The ends lost 2 bases at V and 6 bases at J; junction bases unmatched: 15. Per the germline V gene, CDR1 is SGHRS and CDR2 is YFSETQ. CDR3 in amino acids: CASSFEGQLAPGDTQYF. In DNA, the CDR3 is TGCGCCAGCAGCTTTGAGGGACAGCTGGCGCCAGGGGATACGCAGTATTTT.